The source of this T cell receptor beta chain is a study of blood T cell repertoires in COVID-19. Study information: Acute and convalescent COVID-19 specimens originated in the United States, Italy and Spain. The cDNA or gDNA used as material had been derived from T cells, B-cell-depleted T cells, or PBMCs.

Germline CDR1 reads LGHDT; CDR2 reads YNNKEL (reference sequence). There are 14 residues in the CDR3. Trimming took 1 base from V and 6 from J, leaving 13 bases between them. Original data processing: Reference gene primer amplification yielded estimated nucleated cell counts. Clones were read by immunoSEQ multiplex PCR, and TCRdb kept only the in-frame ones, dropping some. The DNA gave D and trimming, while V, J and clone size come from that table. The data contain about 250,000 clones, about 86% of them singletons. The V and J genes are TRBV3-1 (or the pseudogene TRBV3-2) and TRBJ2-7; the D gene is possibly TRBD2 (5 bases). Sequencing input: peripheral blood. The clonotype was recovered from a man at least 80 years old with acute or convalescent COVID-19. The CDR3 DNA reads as TGTGCCAGCAGCCAAGGGTCACTAGTATCCGAGCAGTACTTC. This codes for CASSQGSLVSEQYF.